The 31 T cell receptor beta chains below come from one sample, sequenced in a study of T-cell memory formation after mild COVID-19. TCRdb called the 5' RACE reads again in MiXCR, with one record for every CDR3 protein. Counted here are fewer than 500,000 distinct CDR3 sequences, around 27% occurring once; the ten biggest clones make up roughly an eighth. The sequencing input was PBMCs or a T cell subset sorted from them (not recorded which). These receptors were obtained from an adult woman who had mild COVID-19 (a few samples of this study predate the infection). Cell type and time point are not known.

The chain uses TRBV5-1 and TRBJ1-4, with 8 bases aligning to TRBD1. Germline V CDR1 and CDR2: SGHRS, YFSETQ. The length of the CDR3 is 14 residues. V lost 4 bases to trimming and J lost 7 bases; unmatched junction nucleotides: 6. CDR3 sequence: CASSTGQEGEKLFF. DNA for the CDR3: TGCGCCAGCAGCACGGGACAGGAAGGTGAAAAACTGTTTTTT. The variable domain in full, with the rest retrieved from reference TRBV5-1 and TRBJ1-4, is KAGVTQTPRYLIKTRGQQVTLSCSPISGHRSVSWYQQTPGQGLQFLFEYFSETQRNKGNFPGRFSGRQFSNSRSEMNVSTLELGDSALYLCASSTGQEGEKLFFGSGTQLSVL.

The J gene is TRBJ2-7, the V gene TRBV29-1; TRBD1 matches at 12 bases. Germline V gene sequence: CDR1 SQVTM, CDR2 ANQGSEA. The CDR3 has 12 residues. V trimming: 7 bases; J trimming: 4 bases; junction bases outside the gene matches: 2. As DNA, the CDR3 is TGCAGCGGGGGACAGGGGGCGTACGAGCAGTACTTC. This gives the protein CSGGQGAYEQYF.

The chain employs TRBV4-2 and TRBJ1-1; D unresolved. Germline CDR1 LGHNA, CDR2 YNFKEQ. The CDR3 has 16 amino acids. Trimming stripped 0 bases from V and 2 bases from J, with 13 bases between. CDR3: CASSQDLWASNTEAFF. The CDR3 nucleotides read TGTGCCAGCAGCCAAGATCTCTGGGCCAGCAACACTGAAGCTTTCTTT.

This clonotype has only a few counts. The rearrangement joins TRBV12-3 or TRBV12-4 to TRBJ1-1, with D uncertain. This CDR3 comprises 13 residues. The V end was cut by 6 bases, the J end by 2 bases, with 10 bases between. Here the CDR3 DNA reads TGTGCCAGCAGAAGCCAGGTAAACACTGAAGCTTTCTTT. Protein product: CASRSQVNTEAFF.

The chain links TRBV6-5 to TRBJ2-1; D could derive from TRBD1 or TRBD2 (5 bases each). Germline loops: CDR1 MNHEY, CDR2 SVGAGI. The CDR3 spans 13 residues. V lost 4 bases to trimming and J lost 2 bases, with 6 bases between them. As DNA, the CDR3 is TGTGCCAGCAGTTGGGGACCCTACAATGAGCAGTTCTTC. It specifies CASSWGPYNEQFF.

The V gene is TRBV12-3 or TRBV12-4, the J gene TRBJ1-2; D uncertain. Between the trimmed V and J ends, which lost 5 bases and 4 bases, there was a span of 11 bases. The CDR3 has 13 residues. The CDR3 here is CASSPWISYGYTF. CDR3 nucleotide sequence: TGTGCCAGCAGTCCATGGATCTCCTATGGCTACACCTTC.

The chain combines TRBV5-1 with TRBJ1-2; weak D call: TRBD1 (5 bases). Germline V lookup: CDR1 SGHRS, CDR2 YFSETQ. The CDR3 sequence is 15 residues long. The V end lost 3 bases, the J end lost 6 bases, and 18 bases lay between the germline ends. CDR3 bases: TGCGCCAGCAGCTCGAATCCAGGGAACCCCGATGGCTACACCTTC. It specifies CASSSNPGNPDGYTF.

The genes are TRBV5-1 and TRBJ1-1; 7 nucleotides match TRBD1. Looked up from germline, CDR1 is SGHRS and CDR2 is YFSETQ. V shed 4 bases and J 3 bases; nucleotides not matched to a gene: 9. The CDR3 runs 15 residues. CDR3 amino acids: CASSLLQGQDTEAFF. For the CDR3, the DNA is TGCGCCAGCAGCCTCCTTCAAGGACAGGACACTGAAGCTTTCTTT.

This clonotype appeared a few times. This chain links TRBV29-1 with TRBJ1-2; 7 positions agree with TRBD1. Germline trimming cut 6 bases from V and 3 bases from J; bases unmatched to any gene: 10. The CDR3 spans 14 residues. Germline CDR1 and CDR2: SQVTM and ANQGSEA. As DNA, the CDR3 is TGCAGCGTAGAGCGACAGGGTCTTTACTATGGCTACACCTTC. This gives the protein CSVERQGLYYGYTF.

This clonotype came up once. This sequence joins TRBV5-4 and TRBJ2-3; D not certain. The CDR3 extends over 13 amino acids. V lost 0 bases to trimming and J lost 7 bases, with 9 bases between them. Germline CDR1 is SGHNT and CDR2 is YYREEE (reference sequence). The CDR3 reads CASSLGPGNTQYF. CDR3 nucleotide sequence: TGTGCCAGCAGCTTGGGTCCTGGCAATACGCAGTATTTT.

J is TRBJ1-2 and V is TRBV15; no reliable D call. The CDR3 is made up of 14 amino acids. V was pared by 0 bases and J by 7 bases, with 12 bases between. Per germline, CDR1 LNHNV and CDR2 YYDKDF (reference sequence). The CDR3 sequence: CATSRDIKGAGYTF. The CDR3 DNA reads TGTGCCACCAGCAGAGATATCAAAGGAGCTGGCTACACCTTC.

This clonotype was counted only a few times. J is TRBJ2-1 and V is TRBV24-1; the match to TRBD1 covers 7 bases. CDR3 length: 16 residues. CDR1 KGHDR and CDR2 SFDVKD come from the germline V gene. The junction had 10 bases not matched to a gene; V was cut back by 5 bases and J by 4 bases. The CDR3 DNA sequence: TGTGCCACCAGTGGTGGGAACAGGGGAACATACAATGAGCAGTTCTTC. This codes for CATSGGNRGTYNEQFF.

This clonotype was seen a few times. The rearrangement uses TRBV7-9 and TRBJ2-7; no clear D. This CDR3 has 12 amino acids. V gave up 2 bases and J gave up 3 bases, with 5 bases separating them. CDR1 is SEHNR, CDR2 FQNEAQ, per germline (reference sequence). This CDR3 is CASSLSHYEQYF. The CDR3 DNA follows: TGTGCCAGCAGCTTATCCCACTACGAGCAGTACTTC.

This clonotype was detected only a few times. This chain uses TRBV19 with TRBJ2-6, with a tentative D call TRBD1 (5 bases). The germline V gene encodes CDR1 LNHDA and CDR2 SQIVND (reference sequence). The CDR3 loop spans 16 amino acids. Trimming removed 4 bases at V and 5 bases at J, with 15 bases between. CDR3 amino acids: CASSTTRGLRANVLTF. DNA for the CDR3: TGTGCCAGTAGTACCACAAGGGGATTGCGGGCCAACGTCCTGACTTTC.

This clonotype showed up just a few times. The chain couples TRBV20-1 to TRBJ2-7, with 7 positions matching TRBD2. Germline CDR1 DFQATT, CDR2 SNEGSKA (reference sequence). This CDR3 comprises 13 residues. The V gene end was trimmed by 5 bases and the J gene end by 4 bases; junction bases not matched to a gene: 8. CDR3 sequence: CSAPLAGEYEQYF. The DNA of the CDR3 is TGCAGTGCTCCTCTCGCGGGAGAGTACGAGCAGTACTTC.

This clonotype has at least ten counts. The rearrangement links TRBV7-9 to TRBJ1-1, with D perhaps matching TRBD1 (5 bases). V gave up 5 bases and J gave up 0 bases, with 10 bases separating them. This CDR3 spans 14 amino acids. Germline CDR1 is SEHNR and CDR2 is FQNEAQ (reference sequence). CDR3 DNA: TGTGCCAGCAGCCCCACAGGAATGAACACTGAAGCTTTCTTT. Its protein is CASSPTGMNTEAFF.

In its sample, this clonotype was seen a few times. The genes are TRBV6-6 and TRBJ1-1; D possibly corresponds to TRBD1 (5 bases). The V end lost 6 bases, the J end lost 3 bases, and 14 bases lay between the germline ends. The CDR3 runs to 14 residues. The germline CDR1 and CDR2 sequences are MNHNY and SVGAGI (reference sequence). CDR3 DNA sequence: TGTGCCAGCAGCTGGAGGGGTTTGGACACTGAAGCTTTCTTT. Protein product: CASSWRGLDTEAFF.

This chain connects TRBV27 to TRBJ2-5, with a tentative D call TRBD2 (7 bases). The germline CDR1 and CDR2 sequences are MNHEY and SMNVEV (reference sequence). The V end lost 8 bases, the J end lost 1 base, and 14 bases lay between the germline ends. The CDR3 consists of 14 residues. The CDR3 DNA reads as TGTGCCAGCGGACCGCGGGGGCGCCAAGAGACCCAGTACTTC. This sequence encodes CASGPRGRQETQYF.

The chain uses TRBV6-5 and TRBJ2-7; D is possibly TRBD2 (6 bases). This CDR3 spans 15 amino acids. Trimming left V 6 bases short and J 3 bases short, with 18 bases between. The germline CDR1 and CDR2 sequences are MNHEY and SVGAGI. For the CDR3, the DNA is TGTGCCAGCAGATTCACCGGTAGCGGAGACTACGAGCAGTACTTC. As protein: CASRFTGSGDYEQYF.

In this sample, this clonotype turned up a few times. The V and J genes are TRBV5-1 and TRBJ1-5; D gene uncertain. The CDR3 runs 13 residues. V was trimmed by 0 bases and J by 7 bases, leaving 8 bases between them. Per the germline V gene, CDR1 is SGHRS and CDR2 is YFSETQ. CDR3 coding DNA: TGCGCCAGCAGCTTGGAAACCAACCAGCCCCAGCATTTT. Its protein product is CASSLETNQPQHF.

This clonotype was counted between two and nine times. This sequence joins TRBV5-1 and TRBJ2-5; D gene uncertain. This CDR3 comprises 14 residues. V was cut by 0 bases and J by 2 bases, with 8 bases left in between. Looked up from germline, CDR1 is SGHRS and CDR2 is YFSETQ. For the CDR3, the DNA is TGCGCCAGCAGCTTGGATGCGGCGCAAGAGACCCAGTACTTC. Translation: CASSLDAAQETQYF.

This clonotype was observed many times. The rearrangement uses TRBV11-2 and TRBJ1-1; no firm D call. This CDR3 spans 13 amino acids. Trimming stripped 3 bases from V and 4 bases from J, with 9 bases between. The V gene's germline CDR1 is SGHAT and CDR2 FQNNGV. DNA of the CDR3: TGTGCCAGCAGCTTTTCACGTGGCACTGAAGCTTTCTTT. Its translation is CASSFSRGTEAFF.

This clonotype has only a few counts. The CDR3 spells CASSQLAFGANVLTF. The CDR3 DNA follows: TGCGCCAGCAGCCAACTAGCTTTTGGGGCCAACGTCCTGACTTTC. The V and J genes are TRBV4-3 and TRBJ2-6; D might be TRBD2 (5 bases). The germline gives CDR1 LGHNA, CDR2 YSLEER. V was clipped by 2 bases and J by 3 bases, with 8 bases between them. The CDR3 has 15 residues.

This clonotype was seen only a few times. The CDR3: CASSQEPLGSYEQYF. The CDR3 DNA is TGTGCCAGCAGCCAAGAGCCCCTGGGTAGCTACGAGCAGTACTTC. This sequence joins TRBV3-1 and TRBJ2-7; D ambiguous. Trimming took off 0 bases at V and 3 bases at J, with 12 bases between the two ends. The CDR3 runs 15 residues. Germline V gene data show CDR1 as LGHDT and CDR2 as YNNKEL (reference sequence).

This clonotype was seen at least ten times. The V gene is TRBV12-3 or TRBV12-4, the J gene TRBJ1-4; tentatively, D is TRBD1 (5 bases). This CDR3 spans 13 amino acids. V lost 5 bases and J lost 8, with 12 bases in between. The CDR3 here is CASSSQGAEKLFF. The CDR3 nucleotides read TGTGCCAGCAGTAGTCAGGGTGCGGAAAAACTGTTTTTT.

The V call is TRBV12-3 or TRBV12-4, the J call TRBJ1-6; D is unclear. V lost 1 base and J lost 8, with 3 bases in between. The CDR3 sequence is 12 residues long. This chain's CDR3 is CASSLVYSPLHF. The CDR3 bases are TGTGCCAGCAGTTTAGTTTATTCACCCCTCCACTTT.

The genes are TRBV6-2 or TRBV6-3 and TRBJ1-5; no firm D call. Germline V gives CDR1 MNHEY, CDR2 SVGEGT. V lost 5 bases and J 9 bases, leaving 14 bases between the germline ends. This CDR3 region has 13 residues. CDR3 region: CASSKGISGPQHF. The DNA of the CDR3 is TGTGCCAGCAGTAAAGGGATAAGTGGGCCCCAGCATTTT.

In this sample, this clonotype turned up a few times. The CDR3 DNA reads as TGTGCCAGCAGCCAAGCCCCTCGAGGTGGGACAGGGGGACGCTACACCTTC. Residues: CASSQAPRGGTGGRYTF. The rearrangement joins TRBV16 to TRBJ1-2, with 11 bases lining up with TRBD1. V dropped 2 bases and J dropped 9; count of bases not matched to a gene: 14. The CDR3 is 17 amino acids. Germline assignment: CDR1 KGHSY and CDR2 FQNENV.

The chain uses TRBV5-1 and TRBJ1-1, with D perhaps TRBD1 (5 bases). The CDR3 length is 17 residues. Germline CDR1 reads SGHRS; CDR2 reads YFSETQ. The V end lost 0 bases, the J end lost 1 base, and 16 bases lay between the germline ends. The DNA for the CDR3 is TGCGCCAGCAGCTTGGCTCCGTCGGGACGGGGGAACACTGAAGCTTTCTTT. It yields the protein CASSLAPSGRGNTEAFF.

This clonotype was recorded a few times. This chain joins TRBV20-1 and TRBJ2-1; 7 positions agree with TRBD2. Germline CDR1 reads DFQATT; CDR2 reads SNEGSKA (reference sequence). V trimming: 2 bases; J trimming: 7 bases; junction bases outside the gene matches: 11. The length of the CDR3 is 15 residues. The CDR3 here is CSARLGGRRVNEQFF. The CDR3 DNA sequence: TGCAGTGCTAGATTGGGCGGGAGAAGAGTGAATGAGCAGTTCTTC.

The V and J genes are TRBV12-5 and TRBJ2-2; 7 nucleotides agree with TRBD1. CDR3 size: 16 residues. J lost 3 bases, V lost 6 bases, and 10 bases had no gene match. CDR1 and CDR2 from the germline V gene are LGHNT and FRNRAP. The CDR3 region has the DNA TGTGCTAGTGGGCAGCAGGGACAGACTTACACCGGGGAGCTGTTTTTT. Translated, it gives CASGQQGQTYTGELFF.